This is a list of T cell receptor beta chains from one sample in a study of cytomegalovirus exposure and HLA in healthy donors. This table comes from immunoSEQ multiplex PCR, and its TCRdb copy is limited to in-frame clones, with some not included. The sample carries about 110,000 clones, roughly two thirds recorded once. Sequencing was done on a sample of PBMCs. The receptor source for this set is a man aged 40-50 years in good health and CMV-seronegative. CDR3s include the opening cysteine and the closing phenylalanine or tryptophan. Clone size, where shown, is once, few, many, or a class for clones that have expanded.

>few|TRBJ2-2|TRBV7-9
CASSSASTAPTGELFF
>-|TRBJ2-3|TRBV5-1
CASSQGPTDTQYF
>-|TRBJ1-2|TRBV27
CASSSILTGTGDGYTF
>-|TRBJ2-7|TRBV6-1
CASTPGSGLREQYF
>-|TRBJ1-2|TRBV4-3
CASSQDPLVPGRSYGYTF
>-|TRBJ1-1|TRBV28
CASSYRGHTEAFF
>-|TRBJ1-5|TRBV19
CASSLGDQPQHF
>-|TRBJ1-5|TRBV6-5
CASGLYGSVQPQHF
>-|TRBJ2-7|TRBV7-9
CASSLVARGRDEQYF
>-|TRBJ2-7|TRBV5-1
CASSPGTSLGGQYF
>-|TRBJ2-7|TRBV4-3
CASSHYSGGNYEQYF
>-|TRBJ1-5|TRBV4-3
CASSQDWGGGQPQHF
>-|TRBJ2-7|TRBV7-2
CASSLTGGLYEQYF
>-|TRBJ2-7|TRBV7-9
CSSSFLGQPKEQYF
>-|TRBJ1-4|TRBV5-6
CASSAGTGRVITNEKLFF
>-|TRBJ2-7|TRBV10-2
CASKRIGQTYEQYF
>few|TRBJ2-7|TRBV4-3
CASSQGASGGRYEQYF
>-|TRBJ2-7|TRBV6-5
CASSQTGTGNYEQYF
>-|TRBJ1-5|TRBV28
CASSLFPDTNQPQHF
>-|TRBJ1-2|TRBV5-1
CASSLDRRANYGYTF
>-|TRBJ2-6|TRBV9
CASSKLAGANVLTF
>-|TRBJ1-3|TRBV5-1
CASSLDWGLSGNTIYF
>-|TRBJ1-3|TRBV5-6
CASSFATGTGDNTIYF
>-|TRBJ2-2|TRBV19
CASSPLGTGTGELFF
>once|TRBJ1-5|TRBV6-1
CASSDIFGAGNQPQHF
>-|TRBJ2-7|TRBV13
CASSFQGSDYEQYF
>-|TRBJ1-1|TRBV9
CASQRGTGKAEAFF
>few|TRBJ2-3|TRBV28
CASRQGVGIVDTQYF
>-|TRBJ2-1|TRBV19
CASRGRHDSYNEQFF
>few|TRBJ2-7|TRBV5-6
CASGKEQGQYF
>-|TRBJ1-4|TRBV9
CASNRGQVSNEKLFF